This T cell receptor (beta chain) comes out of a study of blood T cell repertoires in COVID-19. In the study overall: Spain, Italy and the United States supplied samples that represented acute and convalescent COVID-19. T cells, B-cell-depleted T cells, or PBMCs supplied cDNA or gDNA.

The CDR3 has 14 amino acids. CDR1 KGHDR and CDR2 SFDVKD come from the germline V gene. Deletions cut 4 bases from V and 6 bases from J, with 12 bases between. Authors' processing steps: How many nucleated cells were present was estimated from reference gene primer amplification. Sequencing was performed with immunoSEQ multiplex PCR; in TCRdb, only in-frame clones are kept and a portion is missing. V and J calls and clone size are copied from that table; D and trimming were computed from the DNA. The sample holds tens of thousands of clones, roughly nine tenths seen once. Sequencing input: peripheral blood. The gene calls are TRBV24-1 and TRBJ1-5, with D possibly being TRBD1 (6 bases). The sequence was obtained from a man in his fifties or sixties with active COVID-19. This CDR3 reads CATSDPGDGQPQHF. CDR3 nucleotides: TGTGCCACCAGTGACCCAGGGGACGGTCAGCCCCAGCATTTT.